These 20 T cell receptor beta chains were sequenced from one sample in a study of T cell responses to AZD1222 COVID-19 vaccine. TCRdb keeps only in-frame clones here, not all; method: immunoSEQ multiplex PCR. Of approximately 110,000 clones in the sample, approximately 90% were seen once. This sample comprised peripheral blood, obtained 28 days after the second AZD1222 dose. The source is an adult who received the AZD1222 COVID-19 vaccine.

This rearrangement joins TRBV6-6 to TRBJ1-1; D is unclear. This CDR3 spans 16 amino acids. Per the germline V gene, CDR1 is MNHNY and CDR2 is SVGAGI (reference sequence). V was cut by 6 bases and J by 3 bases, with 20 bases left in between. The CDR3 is CASSYLPGQVDTEAFF. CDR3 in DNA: TGTGCCAGCAGCTATCTCCCCGGGCAGGTAGACACTGAAGCTTTCTTT.

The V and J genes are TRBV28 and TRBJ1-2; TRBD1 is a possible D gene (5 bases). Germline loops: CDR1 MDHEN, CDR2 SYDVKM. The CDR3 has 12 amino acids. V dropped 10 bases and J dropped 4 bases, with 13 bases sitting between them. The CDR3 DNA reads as TGTGCCATCTTTCTCGGGGGCTATGGCTACACCTTC. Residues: CAIFLGGYGYTF.

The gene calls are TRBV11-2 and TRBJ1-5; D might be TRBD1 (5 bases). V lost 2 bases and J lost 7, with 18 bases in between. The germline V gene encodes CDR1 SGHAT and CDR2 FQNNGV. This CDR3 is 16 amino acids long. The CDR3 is CASSLSGGTRVQPQHF. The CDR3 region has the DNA TGTGCCAGCAGCTTATCTGGGGGAACCAGGGTACAGCCCCAGCATTTT.

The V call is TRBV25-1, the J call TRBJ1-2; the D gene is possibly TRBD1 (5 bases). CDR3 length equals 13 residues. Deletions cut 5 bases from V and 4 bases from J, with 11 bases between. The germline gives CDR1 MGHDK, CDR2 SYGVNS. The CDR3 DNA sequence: TGTGCCAGCAGTAGACTCGGGGGCTATGGCTACACCTTC. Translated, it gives CASSRLGGYGYTF.

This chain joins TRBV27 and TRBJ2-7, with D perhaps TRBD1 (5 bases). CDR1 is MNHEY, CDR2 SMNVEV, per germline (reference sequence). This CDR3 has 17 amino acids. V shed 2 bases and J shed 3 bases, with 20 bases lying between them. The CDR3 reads CASSLTARRGQFYEQYF. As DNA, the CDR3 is TGTGCCAGCAGTTTAACCGCCAGAAGGGGTCAATTCTACGAGCAGTACTTC.

The CDR3 loop reads CASSLQGGALTEAFF. In DNA form, the CDR3 reads TGTGCCAGCAGTTTGCAGGGAGGGGCGCTCACTGAAGCTTTCTTT. V and J are TRBV27 and TRBJ1-1, with a tentative D call TRBD1 (5 bases). Per germline, CDR1 MNHEY and CDR2 SMNVEV (reference sequence). V dropped 3 bases and J dropped 4 bases, with 15 bases sitting between them. The CDR3 sequence is 15 residues long.

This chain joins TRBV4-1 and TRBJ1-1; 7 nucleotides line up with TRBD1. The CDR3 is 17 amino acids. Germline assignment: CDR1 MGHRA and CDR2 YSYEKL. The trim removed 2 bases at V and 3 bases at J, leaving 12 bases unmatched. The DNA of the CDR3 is TGCGCCAGCAGCCAATCTCGACAGGGAGGGGCTCACACTGAAGCTTTCTTT. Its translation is CASSQSRQGGAHTEAFF.

DNA of the CDR3: TGTGCCAGCAGTGAACAGGAAAATGAAAAACTGTTTTTT. This encodes CASSEQENEKLFF. The chain recombines TRBV12-3 or TRBV12-4 with TRBJ1-4, with D possibly matching TRBD1 (5 bases). Trimming removed 5 bases from V and 5 bases from J, with 9 bases in between. CDR3 length equals 13 residues.

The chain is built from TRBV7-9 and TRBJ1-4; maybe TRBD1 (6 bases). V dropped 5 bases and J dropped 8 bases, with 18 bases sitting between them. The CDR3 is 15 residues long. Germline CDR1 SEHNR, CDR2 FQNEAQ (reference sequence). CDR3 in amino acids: CASSKQGRPFEKLFF. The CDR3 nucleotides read TGTGCCAGCAGCAAACAGGGAAGGCCGTTCGAAAAACTGTTTTTT.

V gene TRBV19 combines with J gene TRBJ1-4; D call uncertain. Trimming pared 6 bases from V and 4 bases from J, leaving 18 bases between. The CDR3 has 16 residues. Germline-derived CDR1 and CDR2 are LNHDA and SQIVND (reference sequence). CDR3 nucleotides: TGTGCCAGTAGAGGAACAGCGGGGTCGATTAATGAAAAACTGTTTTTT. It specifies CASRGTAGSINEKLFF.

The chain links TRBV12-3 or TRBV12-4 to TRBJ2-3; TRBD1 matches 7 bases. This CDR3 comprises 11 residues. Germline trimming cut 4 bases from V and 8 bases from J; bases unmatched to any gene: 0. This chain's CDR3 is CASSYRGTQYF. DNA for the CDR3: TGTGCCAGCAGTTACAGGGGTACGCAGTATTTT.

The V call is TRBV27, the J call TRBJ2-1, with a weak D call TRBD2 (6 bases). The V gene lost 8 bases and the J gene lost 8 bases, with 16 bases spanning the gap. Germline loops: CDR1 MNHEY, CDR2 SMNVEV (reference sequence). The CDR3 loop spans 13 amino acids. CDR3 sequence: CASRRLGYDEQFF. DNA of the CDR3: TGTGCCAGCCGCCGACTAGGGTACGATGAGCAGTTCTTC.

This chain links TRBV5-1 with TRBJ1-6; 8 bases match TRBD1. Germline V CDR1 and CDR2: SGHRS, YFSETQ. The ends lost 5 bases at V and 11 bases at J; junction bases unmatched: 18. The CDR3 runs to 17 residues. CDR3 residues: CASRQGFGQGVQTPLHF. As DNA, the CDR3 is TGCGCCAGCAGGCAAGGCTTTGGACAGGGAGTACAGACACCCCTCCACTTT.

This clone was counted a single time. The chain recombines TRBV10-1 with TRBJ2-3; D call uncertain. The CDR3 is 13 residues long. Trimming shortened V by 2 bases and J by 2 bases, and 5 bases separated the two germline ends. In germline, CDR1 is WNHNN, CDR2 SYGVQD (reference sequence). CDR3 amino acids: CASSEIYTDTQYF. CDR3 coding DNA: TGCGCCAGCAGTGAGATTTACACAGATACGCAGTATTTT.

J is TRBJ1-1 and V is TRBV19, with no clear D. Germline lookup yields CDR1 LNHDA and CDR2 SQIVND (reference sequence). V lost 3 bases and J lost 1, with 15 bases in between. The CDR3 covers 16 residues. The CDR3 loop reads CASSMVELPTNTEAFF. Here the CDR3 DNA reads TGTGCCAGTAGTATGGTGGAGTTACCGACGAACACTGAAGCTTTCTTT.

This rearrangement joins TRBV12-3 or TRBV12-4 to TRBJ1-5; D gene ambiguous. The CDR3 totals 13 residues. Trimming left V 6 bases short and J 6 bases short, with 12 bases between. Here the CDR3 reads CASSSFYAQPQHF. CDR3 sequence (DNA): TGTGCCAGCAGCTCATTCTACGCTCAGCCCCAGCATTTT.

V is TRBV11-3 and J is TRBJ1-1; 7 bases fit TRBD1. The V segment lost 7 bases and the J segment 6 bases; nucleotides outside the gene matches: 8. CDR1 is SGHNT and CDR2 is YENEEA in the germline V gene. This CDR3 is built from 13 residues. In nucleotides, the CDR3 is TGTGCCAGCACCCGACAGGGAAAGGCTGAAGCTTTCTTT. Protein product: CASTRQGKAEAFF.

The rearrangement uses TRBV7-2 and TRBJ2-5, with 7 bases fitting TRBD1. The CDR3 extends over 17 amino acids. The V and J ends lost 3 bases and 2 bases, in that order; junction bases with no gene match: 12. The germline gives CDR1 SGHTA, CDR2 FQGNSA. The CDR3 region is CASSLGRGGSAQETQYF. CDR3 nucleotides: TGTGCCAGCAGCTTGGGCAGAGGGGGCTCGGCACAAGAGACCCAGTACTTC.

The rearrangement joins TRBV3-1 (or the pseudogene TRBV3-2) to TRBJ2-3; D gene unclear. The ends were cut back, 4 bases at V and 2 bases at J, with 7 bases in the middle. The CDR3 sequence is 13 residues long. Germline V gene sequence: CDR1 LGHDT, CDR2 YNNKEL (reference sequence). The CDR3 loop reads CASSPHFTDTQYF. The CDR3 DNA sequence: TGTGCCAGCAGCCCCCACTTCACAGATACGCAGTATTTT.

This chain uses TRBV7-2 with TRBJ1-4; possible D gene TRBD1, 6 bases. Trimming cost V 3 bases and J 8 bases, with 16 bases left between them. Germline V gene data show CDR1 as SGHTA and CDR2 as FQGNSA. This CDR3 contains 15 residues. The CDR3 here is CASSFEGGSWEKLFF. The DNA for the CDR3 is TGTGCCAGCAGCTTTGAAGGGGGGAGTTGGGAAAAACTGTTTTTT.